The TCR beta chain under discussion was sequenced for a study of shared T cell receptors in the human thymus. Germline CDR1 MNHEY, CDR2 SVGAGI. The V segment lost 6 bases and the J segment 5 bases; nucleotides outside the gene matches: 12. This CDR3 spans 15 amino acids. TCRdb keeps only in-frame clones here, not all; method: immunoSEQ multiplex PCR. This repertoire shows just under 550,000 clones, 75% to 80% found once; its top ten account for around 0.012%. These sequences were also reported in another study, on human thymus T cells. As that study records: Thymic samples were excised during corrective heart operations. Thymic repertoires overlap heavily among unrelated individuals, related research has reported.

The specimen sequenced was thymocytes. The chain joins TRBV6-5 to TRBJ2-5; TRBD2 agrees at 7 bases. This TCR came from a boy under two years old with a congenital heart defect. CDR3 loop: CASSSRTSLEETQYF. In DNA form, the CDR3 reads TGTGCCAGCAGCTCCCGGACTAGTTTAGAGGAGACCCAGTACTTC.